The text below deals with one TCR beta chain. The antigen is not known. The primer mix had 60 Vbeta and 13 Jbeta primers. Profiling relied on immunoSEQ multiplex PCR, and the TCRdb table lists in-frame clones only, not all of them. The data show about 100,000 clones, with 65% to 80% seen just once and approximately 4.2% held by the top ten. The CDR3 contains 16 residues. V shed 2 bases and J 2 bases; nucleotides not matched to a gene: 6. Germline assignment: CDR1 MDHEN and CDR2 SYDVKM. These data originate in a study of cytomegalovirus exposure and HLA in healthy donors. Study-level findings and limits: When analyzed later, a missense DCLRE1C variant was found to be linked to TCR beta V- and J-gene trimming.

The sample was PBMCs. The V and J genes are TRBV28 and TRBJ2-7, with 10 bases identical to TRBD2. The source of this sequence is a male donor in good health and CMV-seronegative. The CDR3 sequence is CASSLNGAGGPYEQYF. As DNA, the CDR3 is TGTGCCAGCAGTTTAAACGGAGCGGGAGGGCCCTACGAGCAGTACTTC.